This is a list of T cell receptor beta chains from one sample in a study of blood T cell repertoires in COVID-19. Method: immunoSEQ multiplex PCR; TCRdb's copy keeps in-frame clones and lacks some. The sample contains about 270,000 clones, approximately 91% of which appear only once. Specimen: peripheral blood. These receptors were obtained from a man aged 45-65 years with acute or convalescent COVID-19. The CDR3 runs from the conserved cysteine through the conserved F or W. Size is stated for part of the rows, as once, few or many counts, or as a class when the clone is expanded.

cdr3_aa	v_call	j_call	clone_size
CATSREGTGGEQYF	TRBV15	TRBJ2-7	-
CASKGDLAKNIQYF	TRBV5-1	TRBJ2-4	-
CASSGGQGFHEQYF	TRBV6-2/TRBV6-3	TRBJ2-7	-
CASSSTGGDSPLHF	TRBV5-1	TRBJ1-6	-
CASSQGDRRGTDTQYF	TRBV14	TRBJ2-3	few
CASSNLGAGNEKLFF	TRBV11-2	TRBJ1-4	-
CASSVGWGGSGNTIYF	TRBV9	TRBJ1-3	-
CAIRTGSTKAFF	TRBV10-3	TRBJ1-1	-
CASRLGGIDYNEQFF	TRBV3-1/TRBV3-2	TRBJ2-1	-
CASSLAGTGGPDTQYF	TRBV5-1	TRBJ2-3	-
CAIGGSAGNQPQHF	TRBV28	TRBJ1-5	-
CAWSRGFSYNEQFF	TRBV30	TRBJ2-1	once
CASSLGSSYNSPLHF	TRBV5-1	TRBJ1-6	-
CASSLAVNTGELFF	TRBV19	TRBJ2-2	-
CASSPRGGMNTEAFF	TRBV18	TRBJ1-1	-
CSASQGGPNTGELFF	TRBV20-1	TRBJ2-2	once
CASSQTTGTVNYGYTF	TRBV4-2	TRBJ1-2	-
CASTKQSGSRYGYTF	TRBV9	TRBJ1-2	-
CASSVGAPRDTQYF	TRBV9	TRBJ2-3	-
CASSQDPGQGGEKLFF	TRBV3-1/TRBV3-2	TRBJ1-4	few
CASSLLAEYEQYF	TRBV7-9	TRBJ2-7	-
CASSRRLNTEAFF	TRBV6-6	TRBJ1-1	-
CASSRTSDPYNEQFF	TRBV19	TRBJ2-1	-
CAIGANGLEQYF	TRBV12-3/TRBV12-4	TRBJ2-7	-
CASSHREGYGYTF	TRBV5-1	TRBJ1-2	-
CASSDNYNSPLHF	TRBV9	TRBJ1-6	few
CASSFSVLSSYNEQFF	TRBV7-2	TRBJ2-1	once
CASSFSPDSPLHF	TRBV5-5	TRBJ1-6	-
CASSISAGASNQPQHF	TRBV19	TRBJ1-5	-
CASSVPGATNEKLFF	TRBV4-1	TRBJ1-4	-
CASSPQQFNEKLFF	TRBV18	TRBJ1-4	-
CASSFGASTDTQYF	TRBV5-6	TRBJ2-3	-
CASSPPAGGYSTEAFF	TRBV18	TRBJ1-1	once
CASRTGHSGANVLTF	TRBV19	TRBJ2-6	-
CASSLFEGSPLHF	TRBV7-2	TRBJ1-6	few
CASSPWGQGAEQPQHF	TRBV5-8	TRBJ1-5	-
CASSLLGTSGGGFNEQFF	TRBV27	TRBJ2-1	-
CASSSHSYNEQFF	TRBV12-3/TRBV12-4	TRBJ2-1	-
CASSGGRAGTEAFF	TRBV3-1/TRBV3-2	TRBJ1-1	once
CASSYSRGSLSGYEQYF	TRBV6-2/TRBV6-3	TRBJ2-7	few
CASSVESLFSGNTIYF	TRBV2	TRBJ1-3	-
CASSPERLAGGHRSYEQYF	TRBV18	TRBJ2-7	-
CASSYEGSRNQPQHF	TRBV6-6	TRBJ1-5	-
CASSLEKAADTQYF	TRBV11-2	TRBJ2-3	-
CAIFGDRGNQPQHF	TRBV9	TRBJ1-5	-
CASSSTVNTEAFF	TRBV3-1/TRBV3-2	TRBJ1-1	-
CASSESFEAFF	TRBV6-1	TRBJ1-1	-
CASSQDWGQGRNEKLFF	TRBV3-1/TRBV3-2	TRBJ1-4	-
CASSQAQGDGNTIYF	TRBV18	TRBJ1-3	once
CASSPTTSGPTYEQYF	TRBV4-2	TRBJ2-7	-
CASSPRGQGYGYTF	TRBV19	TRBJ1-2	-
CASSLPPTPGGAGGYTF	TRBV5-4	TRBJ1-2	-